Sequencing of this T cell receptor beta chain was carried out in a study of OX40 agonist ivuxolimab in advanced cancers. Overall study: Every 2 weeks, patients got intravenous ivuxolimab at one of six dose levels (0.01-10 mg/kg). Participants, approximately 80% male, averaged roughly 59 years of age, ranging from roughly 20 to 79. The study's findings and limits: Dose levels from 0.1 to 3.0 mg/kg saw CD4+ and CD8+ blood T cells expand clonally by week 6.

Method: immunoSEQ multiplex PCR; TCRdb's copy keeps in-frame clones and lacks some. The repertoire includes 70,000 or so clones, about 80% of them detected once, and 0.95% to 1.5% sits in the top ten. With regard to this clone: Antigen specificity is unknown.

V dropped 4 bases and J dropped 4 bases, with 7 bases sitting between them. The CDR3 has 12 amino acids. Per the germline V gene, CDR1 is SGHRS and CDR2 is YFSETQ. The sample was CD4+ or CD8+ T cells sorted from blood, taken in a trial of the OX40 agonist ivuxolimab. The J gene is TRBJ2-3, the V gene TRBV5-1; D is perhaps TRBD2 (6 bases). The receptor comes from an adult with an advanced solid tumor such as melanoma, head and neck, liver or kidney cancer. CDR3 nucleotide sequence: TGCGCCAGCAGCCCGGGGGCAGATACGCAGTATTTT. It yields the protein CASSPGADTQYF.